This TCR beta chain was obtained from a study of T cells after posttransplantation cyclophosphamide. Study-wide points: Donor CD8+ memory clones often dominated recipient blood repertoires at later times. Recipient CMV seropositivity and CMV reactivation strongly tracked TRB clonality. TRB overlap between skin or GI tissue T cells and blood was limited.

The CDR3 totals 15 residues. CDR1 and CDR2 (germline): SGHVS, FNYEAQ. Germline trimming cut 3 bases from V and 7 bases from J; bases unmatched to any gene: 6. The table came from immunoSEQ multiplex PCR; TCRdb's copy has only in-frame clones and leaves some out. The repertoire includes fewer than 60,000 clones, roughly 94% of them detected once, and about 3.1% sits in the top ten. As regards this clone: Antigen: not known.

The receptor's source is a woman in her twenties or thirties in good health and a related stem cell transplant donor. The genes are TRBV7-6 and TRBJ1-6; the match to TRBD1 covers 7 bases. Sequencing was performed on PBMCs. DNA of the CDR3: TGTGCCAGCAGCTTGGTCGAGGGGGCCAATTCACCCCTCCACTTT. It is translated as CASSLVEGANSPLHF.